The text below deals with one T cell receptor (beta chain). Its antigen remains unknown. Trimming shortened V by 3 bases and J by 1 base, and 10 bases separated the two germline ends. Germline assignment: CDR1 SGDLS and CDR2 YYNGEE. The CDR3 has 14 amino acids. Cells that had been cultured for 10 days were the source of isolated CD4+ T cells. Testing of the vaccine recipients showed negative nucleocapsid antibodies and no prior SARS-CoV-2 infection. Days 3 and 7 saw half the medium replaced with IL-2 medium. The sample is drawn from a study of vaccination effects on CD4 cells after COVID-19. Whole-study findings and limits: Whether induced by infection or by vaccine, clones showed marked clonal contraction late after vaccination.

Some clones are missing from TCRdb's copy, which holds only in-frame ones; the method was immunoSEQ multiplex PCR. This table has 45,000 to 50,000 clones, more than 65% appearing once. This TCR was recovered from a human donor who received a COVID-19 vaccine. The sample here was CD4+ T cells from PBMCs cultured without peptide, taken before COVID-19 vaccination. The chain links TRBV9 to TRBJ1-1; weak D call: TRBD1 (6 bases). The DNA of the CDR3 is TGTGCCAGCAGCGCCTCGACAGGGAACACTGAAGCTTTCTTT. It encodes CASSASTGNTEAFF. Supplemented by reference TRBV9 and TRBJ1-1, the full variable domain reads DSGVTQTPKHLITATGQRVTLRCSPRSGDLSVYWYQQSLDQGLQFLIQYYNGEERAKGNILERFSAQQFPDLHSELNLSSLELGDSALYFCASSASTGNTEAFFGQGTRLTVV.